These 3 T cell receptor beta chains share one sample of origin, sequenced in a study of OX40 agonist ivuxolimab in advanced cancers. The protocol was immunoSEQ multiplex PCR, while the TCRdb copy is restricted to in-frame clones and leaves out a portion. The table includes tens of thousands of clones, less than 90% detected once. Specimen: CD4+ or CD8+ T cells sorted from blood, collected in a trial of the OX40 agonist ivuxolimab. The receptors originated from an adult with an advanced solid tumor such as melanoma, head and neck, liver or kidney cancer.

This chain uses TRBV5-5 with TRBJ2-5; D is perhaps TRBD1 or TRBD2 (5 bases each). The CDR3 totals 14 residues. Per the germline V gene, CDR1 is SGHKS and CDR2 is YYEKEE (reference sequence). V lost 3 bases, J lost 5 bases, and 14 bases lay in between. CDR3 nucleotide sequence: TGTGCCAGCAGCTCCCGGGACGAAGCGGAGACCCAGTACTTC. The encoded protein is CASSSRDEAETQYF.

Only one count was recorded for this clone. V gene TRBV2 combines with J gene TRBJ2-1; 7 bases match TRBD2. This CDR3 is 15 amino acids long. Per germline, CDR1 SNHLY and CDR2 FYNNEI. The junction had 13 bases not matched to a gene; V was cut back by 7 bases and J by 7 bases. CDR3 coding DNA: TGTGCCAGCACCGAGGAGCGGGAAACGAGGAATGAGCAGTTCTTC. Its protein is CASTEERETRNEQFF. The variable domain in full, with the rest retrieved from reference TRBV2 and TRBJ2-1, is EPEVTQTPSHQVTQMGQEVILRCVPISNHLYFYWYRQILGQKVEFLVSFYNNEISEKSEIFDDQFSVERPDGSNFTLKIRSTKLEDSAMYFCASTEERETRNEQFFGPGTRLTVL.

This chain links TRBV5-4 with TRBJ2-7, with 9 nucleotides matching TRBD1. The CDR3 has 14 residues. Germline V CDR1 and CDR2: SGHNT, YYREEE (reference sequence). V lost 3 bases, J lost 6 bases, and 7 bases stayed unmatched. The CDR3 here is CASSSGTGSLEQYF. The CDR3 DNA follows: TGTGCCAGCAGCTCCGGGACAGGGTCGCTCGAGCAGTACTTC.